The 12 T cell receptor beta chains below were found in one sample sequenced in a study of CD8+ T cells in alopecia areata (dated by TCRdb to the late 2010s). Receptors were amplified or captured by the immunoSEQ multiplex PCR assay. RNA was extracted from all samples and reverse transcribed into cDNA, which served as template for TCR sequencing. In TCRdb, the immuneACCESS table is reduced to in-frame sequences with V and J assigned. These tables do not hold every clone; where another copy was compared, an unresolved V gene accounts for under half, and the others remain unexplained. The sample contains roughly 190,000 clones, 60% to 70% of them found a single time. About 3% of the sample comes from the top ten. According to the study, the label for this sample's time point signals: more than three weeks on oral tofacitinib. Interpreted using the paper, the treatment or condition label stands for: oral pan-JAK inhibitor, 5-10 mg twice daily.

The sequenced sample was CD4+ T cells sorted from blood, obtained at week 4, from a patient treated with tofacitinib. Receptors originate from a human donor with alopecia areata.

The chain joins TRBV9 to TRBJ1-2; D uncertain. The CDR3 is 12 amino acids. CDR1 is SGDLS and CDR2 is YYNGEE in the germline V gene. The V end was cut by 5 bases, the J end by 6 bases, with 11 bases between. CDR3 DNA: TGTGCCAGCAGTACGACAAGGCATGGCTACACCTTC. Its protein is CASSTTRHGYTF.

V and J are TRBV30 and TRBJ1-2; D is uncertain. Trimming removed 2 bases at V and 4 bases at J, with 8 bases between. From germline, CDR1 is GTSNPN and CDR2 SVGIG (reference sequence). The CDR3 spans 12 residues. CDR3 protein: CAWSPGFYGYTF. For the CDR3, the DNA is TGTGCCTGGAGTCCGGGTTTCTATGGCTACACCTTC.

The rearrangement joins TRBV6-5 to TRBJ1-2; D not resolved. CDR1 and CDR2 from the germline V gene are MNHEY and SVGAGI. V lost 5 bases to trimming and J lost 0 bases, with 10 bases between them. The CDR3 has 14 amino acids. CDR3 sequence (DNA): TGTGCCAGCAGTGCACTCATAGCTAACTATGGCTACACCTTC. Its protein product is CASSALIANYGYTF.

This chain uses TRBV29-1 with TRBJ2-7, with TRBD2 identical over 8 bases. The CDR3 is 13 amino acids. Trimming cost V 3 bases and J 6 bases; bases outside gene matches: 7. CDR1 SQVTM and CDR2 ANQGSEA come from the germline V gene. DNA for the CDR3: TGCAGCGTTGATCGCGGGGGGTCGGGCGAGCAGTACTTC. Its translation is CSVDRGGSGEQYF.

The chain is built from TRBV7-2 and TRBJ1-1; 7 bases align to TRBD1. Germline CDR1 SGHTA, CDR2 FQGNSA. The CDR3 has 15 residues. V shed 4 bases, J shed 0 bases, and the junction held 5 bases outside the gene matches. In DNA, the CDR3 is TGTGCCAGCAGCTCACGGACAGGCTTGAACACTGAAGCTTTCTTT. The encoded protein is CASSSRTGLNTEAFF.

This clone was counted a single time. V is TRBV6-5 and J is TRBJ2-5; possible D gene TRBD1, 6 bases. Per germline, CDR1 MNHEY and CDR2 SVGAGI. The CDR3 is 11 residues long. V was trimmed by 7 bases and J by 7 bases, leaving 10 bases between them. The CDR3 sequence: CASTQGGTQYF. CDR3 DNA sequence: TGTGCCAGCACCCAAGGGGGGACCCAGTACTTC.

CDR3 protein: CSVPGTGLVGANVLTF. The CDR3 DNA reads TGCAGCGTCCCCGGGACAGGGTTGGTTGGGGCCAACGTCCTGACTTTC. The V gene is TRBV29-1, the J gene TRBJ2-6, with 9 bases aligning to TRBD1. Losses at the gene ends were 6 bases for V and 3 bases for J; bases not matched to a gene: 9. The CDR3 sequence is 16 residues long. The germline CDR1 and CDR2 sequences are SQVTM and ANQGSEA.

V usage is TRBV27 and J usage is TRBJ2-2; 7 nucleotides agree with TRBD1. Looked up from germline, CDR1 is MNHEY and CDR2 is SMNVEV (reference sequence). CDR3 length: 15 residues. With V trimmed by 2 bases and J by 1 base, 1 base remained unmatched. The CDR3 DNA follows: TGTGCCAGCAGTTTAGGGACAGTGAACACCGGGGAGCTGTTTTTT. This gives the protein CASSLGTVNTGELFF.

This chain uses TRBV30 with TRBJ1-1; D is unresolved. V shed 0 bases and J shed 9 bases, with 8 bases lying between them. The CDR3 loop spans 11 amino acids. Germline CDR1 GTSNPN, CDR2 SVGIG (reference sequence). The CDR3 region has the DNA TGTGCCTGGAGTGTTGAGCGGCAAGCTTTCTTT. It is translated as CAWSVERQAFF.

Of note for this clone: The same CDR3 also results from other DNA sequences found in this sample. This sequence joins TRBV18 and TRBJ2-5; D assignment may be TRBD1 or TRBD2 (5 bases each). The CDR3 has 13 residues. Between the trimmed V and J ends, which lost 3 bases and 1 base, there was a span of 6 bases. Germline-derived CDR1 and CDR2 are KGHSH and LQKENI. The CDR3 spells CASSPGVQETQYF. DNA for the CDR3: TGTGCCAGCTCACCGGGGGTCCAAGAGACCCAGTACTTC.

This clone was seen a few times. The chain uses TRBV19 and TRBJ1-2, with a weak D call TRBD1 (6 bases). The CDR3 has 14 amino acids. The ends were cut back, 3 bases at V and 4 bases at J, with 12 bases in the middle. CDR1 LNHDA and CDR2 SQIVND come from the germline V gene (reference sequence). The DNA of the CDR3 is TGTGCCAGTAGTATGTCCTTGGACAGCTATGGCTACACCTTC. This gives the protein CASSMSLDSYGYTF.

The CDR3 sequence is CSAGDRVTEAFF. The CDR3, as DNA: TGCAGCGCCGGGGACAGGGTCACTGAAGCTTTCTTT. This chain links TRBV29-1 with TRBJ1-1; 9 nucleotides line up with TRBD1. From germline, CDR1 is SQVTM and CDR2 ANQGSEA. The CDR3 runs to 12 residues. The V and J ends lost 7 bases and 4 bases, in that order; junction bases with no gene match: 4.